This T cell receptor (beta chain) was recorded in a study of cytomegalovirus exposure and HLA in healthy donors. Findings and limits, study-wide: Per published accounts, TCR beta sequences correctly predicted the HLA-A and HLA-B alleles of most subjects.

Germline V gives CDR1 WNHNN, CDR2 SYGVQD (reference sequence). This CDR3 has 15 residues. V lost 0 bases and J lost 4; bases outside the gene matches: 2. It was with 60 Vbeta and 13 Jbeta primers that the PCR ran. Sequencing used immunoSEQ multiplex PCR; TCRdb keeps in-frame clones, though not all of them. The sample holds around 160,000 clones, around 79% seen once. Concerning this clone: Its target is unknown.

The chain employs TRBV10-1 and TRBJ2-2, with 7 nucleotides matching TRBD1. The clonotype was recovered from a woman aged 40 to 50 in good health and CMV-seropositive. What was sequenced was PBMCs. This chain's CDR3 is CASSESHRGTGELFF. CDR3 coding DNA: TGCGCCAGCAGTGAGTCGCACAGGGGCACCGGGGAGCTGTTTTTT.